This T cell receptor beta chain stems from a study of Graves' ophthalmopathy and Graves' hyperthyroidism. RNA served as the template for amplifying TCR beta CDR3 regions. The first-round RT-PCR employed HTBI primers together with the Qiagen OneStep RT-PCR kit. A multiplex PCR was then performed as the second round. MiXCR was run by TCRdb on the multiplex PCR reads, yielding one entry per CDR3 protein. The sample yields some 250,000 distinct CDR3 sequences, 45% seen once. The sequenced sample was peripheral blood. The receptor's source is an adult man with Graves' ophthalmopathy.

CDR3 coding DNA: TGCAGTGCTATGGGCCTGGGGACCAGCGTACAGTACTTC. Encoded protein: CSAMGLGTSVQYF. The chain combines TRBV20-1 with TRBJ2-7; D may correspond to TRBD1 or TRBD2 (5 bases each). CDR1 and CDR2 (germline): DFQATT, SNEGSKA (reference sequence). V lost 4 bases, J lost 10 bases, and 20 bases lay in between. The CDR3 runs to 13 residues.